This record looks at one T cell receptor (beta chain) sequence and its context. These data come from a study of blood T cell repertoires in COVID-19. TCRdb's table, derived via immunoSEQ multiplex PCR, lists solely in-frame clones and lacks some. The data contain approximately 90,000 clones, 60% to 85% of them seen just once; the ten biggest clones take up under 55%. Germline assignment: CDR1 SNHLY and CDR2 FYNNEI. Trimming pared 3 bases from V and 1 base from J, leaving 12 bases between. The CDR3 sequence is 15 residues long. V usage is TRBV2 and J usage is TRBJ2-5; perhaps TRBD2 as D (6 bases). Sample: peripheral blood. This TCR derives from a human donor in a cohort sampled during active COVID-19. The CDR3 nucleotides are TGTGCCAGCAGTGAGGATAGCGGAGCCCAAGAGACCCAGTACTTC. This gives the protein CASSEDSGAQETQYF.